Listed here are 31 T cell receptor beta chains from one sample, sequenced in a study of T cell responses to AZD1222 COVID-19 vaccine. Profiling relied on immunoSEQ multiplex PCR, and the TCRdb table lists in-frame clones only, not all of them. The data hold roughly 150,000 clones, with 91% observed a single time. The sequencing here drew on peripheral blood, taken on day 0 of AZD1222 vaccination. These receptors originate from an adult in good health.

A few counts support this clone. V usage is TRBV19 and J usage is TRBJ1-2; 8 bases map to TRBD1. Trimming cost V 5 bases and J 2 bases; bases outside gene matches: 4. In germline, CDR1 is LNHDA, CDR2 SQIVND (reference sequence). This CDR3 has 14 amino acids. CDR3 DNA: TGTGCCAGTAGTCACAGGGGGACCAACTATGGCTACACCTTC. Translated: CASSHRGTNYGYTF.

This clone was observed a single time. The chain carries TRBV20-1 and TRBJ1-2, with D uncertain. CDR3 length: 11 residues. V lost 6 bases and J lost 14, with 19 bases in between. CDR1 and CDR2 (germline): DFQATT, SNEGSKA (reference sequence). DNA for the CDR3: TGCAGTGCCGTCGACCTCCGTGGGGTAACCTTC. Translating gives CSAVDLRGVTF.

The chain is built from TRBV11-1 and TRBJ2-7; 9 bases are a match to TRBD2. Germline trimming cut 4 bases from V and 5 bases from J; bases unmatched to any gene: 12. The CDR3 runs to 16 residues. Germline V lookup: CDR1 SGHAT, CDR2 FQDESV (reference sequence). The DNA for the CDR3 is TGTGCCAGCAGCTCAAAGAGCGGGAGGAGTTTCGACGAGCAGTACTTC. Translating it yields CASSSKSGRSFDEQYF.

The V gene is TRBV7-6, the J gene TRBJ1-4; D gene uncertain. Germline lookup yields CDR1 SGHVS and CDR2 FNYEAQ. V was pared by 5 bases and J by 3 bases, with 10 bases between. The CDR3 loop spans 14 amino acids. In DNA, the CDR3 is TGTGCCAGCAGCCCTCGGACCTCTAATGAAAAACTGTTTTTT. Translated: CASSPRTSNEKLFF.

The chain joins TRBV7-6 to TRBJ2-2; D possibly corresponds to TRBD1 (6 bases). The V and J ends lost 5 bases and 6 bases respectively, with 19 bases between them. In germline, CDR1 is SGHVS, CDR2 FNYEAQ. This CDR3 has 16 amino acids. The CDR3 DNA reads as TGTGCCAGCAGCGCGCGTAGACAGGTCTTTTCCGGGGAGCTGTTTTTT. Translating gives CASSARRQVFSGELFF.

The rearrangement links TRBV19 to TRBJ1-2, with 9 positions matching TRBD1. Germline V CDR1 and CDR2: LNHDA, SQIVND (reference sequence). The length of the CDR3 is 15 residues. With 6 bases clipped from V and 7 bases from J, the junction kept 12 bases outside the gene matches. Written as DNA, the CDR3 is TGTGCCAGTAGCTCAATCCGGGACAGGGTGGGTGGCTACACCTTC. This translates into CASSSIRDRVGGYTF.

The CDR3, as DNA: TGTGCCAGCAGTTCGGACAGGGGGCTTTGGAATGAGCAGTTCTTC. Amino acids: CASSSDRGLWNEQFF. V and J are TRBV6-2 or TRBV6-3 and TRBJ2-1; 11 positions match TRBD1. The CDR3 spans 15 residues. Germline-derived CDR1 and CDR2 are MNHEY and SVGEGT. The V segment lost 4 bases and the J segment 7 bases; nucleotides outside the gene matches: 6.

This chain uses TRBV5-5 with TRBJ2-7; perhaps TRBD2 as D (6 bases). Trimming left V 3 bases short and J 3 bases short, with 13 bases between. Germline V gene sequence: CDR1 SGHKS, CDR2 YYEKEE (reference sequence). CDR3 length: 14 residues. The CDR3 DNA reads TGTGCCAGCAGCTACCGGGACTTGAGCTACGAGCAGTACTTC. Translating gives CASSYRDLSYEQYF.

The rearrangement links TRBV5-1 to TRBJ2-7; 9 bases line up with TRBD2. This CDR3 comprises 15 residues. Germline CDR1 reads SGHRS; CDR2 reads YFSETQ. The V and J ends lost 0 bases and 2 bases, in that order; junction bases with no gene match: 3. DNA of the CDR3: TGCGCCAGCAGCTTGGTTAGCGGGGGAACCTACGAGCAGTACTTC. It translates to CASSLVSGGTYEQYF.

The J gene is TRBJ2-7, the V gene TRBV11-3; 8 nucleotides agree with TRBD1. From germline, CDR1 is SGHNT and CDR2 YENEEA. The CDR3 runs 14 residues. V gave up 4 bases and J gave up 4 bases; unmatched junction bases: 6. The chain's CDR3 is CASSSRDRNYEQYF. The DNA for the CDR3 is TGTGCCAGCAGCTCGCGGGACAGGAATTACGAGCAGTACTTC. The entire variable domain, with the rest obtained from reference TRBV11-3 and TRBJ2-7, is as follows: EAGVVQSPRYKIIEKKQPVAFWCNPISGHNTLYWYLQNLGQGPELLIRYENEEAVDDSQLPKDRFSAERLKGVDSTLKIQPAELGDSAVYLCASSSRDRNYEQYFGPGTRLTVT.

The chain employs TRBV30 and TRBJ2-2, with D perhaps matching TRBD1 (6 bases). Trimming left V 4 bases short and J 6 bases short, with 9 bases between. The CDR3 covers 12 residues. Per the germline V gene, CDR1 is GTSNPN and CDR2 is SVGIG (reference sequence). The CDR3 DNA sequence: TGTGCCTGGAACAGGGTGTCCGGGGAGCTGTTTTTT. Translation: CAWNRVSGELFF.

This clone was detected once. The rearrangement joins TRBV19 to TRBJ1-5; 12 bases map to TRBD1. V dropped 5 bases and J dropped 1; count of bases not matched to a gene: 12. This CDR3 region has 19 residues. Germline loops: CDR1 LNHDA, CDR2 SQIVND (reference sequence). The CDR3 DNA reads as TGTGCCAGTAGTGTCGCCGGGACAGGGGGCGCACGGAGCAATCAGCCCCAGCATTTT. Its translation: CASSVAGTGGARSNQPQHF.

The chain carries TRBV7-9 and TRBJ1-6; no definite D call. Germline-derived CDR1 and CDR2 are SEHNR and FQNEAQ (reference sequence). V was pared by 0 bases and J by 7 bases, with 10 bases between. The CDR3 has 15 amino acids. The CDR3 loop reads CASSLALTRNSPLHF. CDR3 bases: TGTGCCAGCAGCTTAGCGCTTACGAGGAATTCACCCCTCCACTTT.

The rearrangement links TRBV10-3 to TRBJ1-1; no clear D. The length of the CDR3 is 12 residues. The germline CDR1 and CDR2 sequences are ENHRY and SYGVKD. Trimming took off 8 bases at V and 5 bases at J, with 12 bases between the two ends. Here the CDR3 DNA reads TGTGCCATCGGGAGGGAAGAGACTGAAGCTTTCTTT. Translating gives CAIGREETEAFF.

The V gene is TRBV7-9, the J gene TRBJ1-1, with D tentatively TRBD1 (6 bases). This CDR3 has 15 amino acids. CDR1 and CDR2 from the germline V gene are SEHNR and FQNEAQ (reference sequence). V was cut by 3 bases and J by 1 base, with 12 bases left in between. In nucleotides, the CDR3 is TGTGCCAGCAGCTTGGGGGGCTCGGGGAACACTGAAGCTTTCTTT. It is translated as CASSLGGSGNTEAFF.

V is TRBV30 and J is TRBJ2-5, with 10 bases that match TRBD1. The trim removed 0 bases at V and 5 bases at J, leaving 6 bases unmatched. The CDR3 covers 15 residues. CDR1 is GTSNPN and CDR2 is SVGIG in the germline V gene (reference sequence). CDR3 nucleotide sequence: TGTGCCTGGAGTGTAAGGACAGGGGGTTTCGAGACCCAGTACTTC. As protein: CAWSVRTGGFETQYF.

This sequence joins TRBV28 and TRBJ1-5; 7 nucleotides match TRBD1. V was pared by 8 bases and J by 3 bases, with 10 bases of the junction left unmatched. This CDR3 region has 15 residues. Germline V gene sequence: CDR1 MDHEN, CDR2 SYDVKM. CDR3 sequence reads: CASYRGRGNNQPQHF. The CDR3 DNA is TGTGCCAGCTATCGGGGCAGGGGGAACAATCAGCCCCAGCATTTT.

V usage is TRBV12-3 or TRBV12-4 and J usage is TRBJ2-2; maybe TRBD1 (5 bases). V lost 5 bases and J lost 3, with 7 bases in between. This CDR3 has 13 residues. CDR3 residues: CASSPGYTGELFF. In nucleotides, the CDR3 is TGTGCCAGCAGTCCAGGGTACACCGGGGAGCTGTTTTTT.

This chain uses TRBV6-5 with TRBJ2-5, with 7 bases fitting TRBD1. CDR3 length equals 13 residues. Unmatched junction bases numbered 4, after V lost 5 bases and J lost 4 bases. CDR1 and CDR2 from the germline V gene are MNHEY and SVGAGI. CDR3 in DNA: TGTGCCAGCAGTCGACAGGGTGGAGAGACCCAGTACTTC. Residues: CASSRQGGETQYF.

The chain couples TRBV27 to TRBJ1-2; no firm D call. CDR3 size: 17 residues. Per the germline V gene, CDR1 is MNHEY and CDR2 is SMNVEV (reference sequence). V lost 2 bases and J lost 4, with 20 bases in between. The CDR3 DNA reads as TGTGCCAGCAGTTTAAGTGGGGTGGCGGCCCTAGGCTATGGCTACACCTTC. Translated: CASSLSGVAALGYGYTF.

The chain has TRBV7-9 and TRBJ2-5; 13 nucleotides agree with TRBD2. The ends lost 5 bases at V and 7 bases at J; junction bases unmatched: 7. Per germline, CDR1 SEHNR and CDR2 FQNEAQ (reference sequence). CDR3 length: 15 residues. The CDR3 protein is CASSNGLAGELTQYF. CDR3 coding DNA: TGTGCCAGCAGCAACGGACTAGCGGGAGAGCTGACCCAGTACTTC.

This chain connects TRBV18 to TRBJ1-1; possibly TRBD1 for D (5 bases). V lost 9 bases, J lost 0 bases, and 11 bases lay in between. The CDR3 extends over 13 amino acids. The germline CDR1 and CDR2 sequences are KGHSH and LQKENI. The CDR3 region has the DNA TGTGCCAGTGCAGGGACTTTGAACACTGAAGCTTTCTTT. Translated, it gives CASAGTLNTEAFF.

V and J are TRBV9 and TRBJ1-3; no clear D. CDR1 and CDR2 from the germline V gene are SGDLS and YYNGEE. The ends were cut back, 0 bases at V and 4 bases at J, with 8 bases in the middle. This CDR3 has 14 amino acids. The CDR3 region has the DNA TGTGCCAGCAGCGTAGAAGGTTGGGGAAACACCATATATTTT. This sequence encodes CASSVEGWGNTIYF.

The chain is built from TRBV10-3 and TRBJ1-1; the D is unclear. The CDR3 runs to 14 residues. Germline V CDR1 and CDR2: ENHRY, SYGVKD. V lost 2 bases and J lost 0, with 7 bases in between. The CDR3 region is CAISENRMNTEAFF. CDR3 DNA sequence: TGTGCCATCAGTGAGAACCGTATGAACACTGAAGCTTTCTTT.

This chain uses TRBV28 with TRBJ2-1; tentative D call: TRBD2 (5 bases). Germline lookup yields CDR1 MDHEN and CDR2 SYDVKM. Trimming took off 10 bases at V and 7 bases at J, with 20 bases between the two ends. This CDR3 is built from 14 residues. The CDR3 DNA reads TGTGCCATCTCGGTAGCGTCGAGAGGTAATGAGCAGTTCTTC. Its protein product is CAISVASRGNEQFF.

This clone was seen more than once but under ten times. The rearrangement uses TRBV7-2 and TRBJ1-1; D remains unclear. The CDR3 consists of 13 residues. V gave up 5 bases and J gave up 6 bases, with 13 bases separating them. Germline CDR1 is SGHTA and CDR2 is FQGNSA. The CDR3 here is CASSKDIFAEAFF. The CDR3 DNA reads TGTGCCAGCAGCAAAGACATTTTCGCTGAAGCTTTCTTT.

This sequence joins TRBV7-9 and TRBJ2-3; D uncertain. The germline V gene has CDR1 SEHNR and CDR2 FQNEAQ (reference sequence). The CDR3 totals 15 residues. Trimming took off 1 base at V and 9 bases at J, with 17 bases between the two ends. This CDR3 is CASSLVNSLEDTQYF. The CDR3 region has the DNA TGTGCCAGCAGCTTAGTGAACTCCCTTGAGGACACGCAGTATTTT.

The V and J genes are TRBV11-2 and TRBJ2-3, with D perhaps matching TRBD1 (6 bases). Trimming stripped 5 bases from V and 0 bases from J, with 12 bases between. CDR3 size: 15 residues. Germline CDR1 and CDR2: SGHAT and FQNNGV. For the CDR3, the DNA is TGTGCCAGCAGCCGCGACAGGACTAGCACAGATACGCAGTATTTT. Its translation: CASSRDRTSTDTQYF.

This rearrangement joins TRBV11-3 to TRBJ1-1, with D hard to call. Per germline, CDR1 SGHNT and CDR2 YENEEA. The length of the CDR3 is 13 residues. Deletions cut 2 bases from V and 1 base from J, with 5 bases between. The CDR3 protein is CASSLKSNTEAFF. The CDR3, as DNA: TGTGCCAGCAGCTTAAAGTCGAACACTGAAGCTTTCTTT.

V usage is TRBV6-1 and J usage is TRBJ2-7; D tentatively fits TRBD1 or TRBD2 (5 bases each). The CDR3 is 14 residues long. Germline loops: CDR1 MNHNS, CDR2 SASEGT. Trimming cost V 3 bases and J 3 bases, with 12 bases left between them. CDR3 in DNA: TGTGCCAGCAGTGACCGGGGCTTTAACTACGAGCAGTACTTC. It codes for CASSDRGFNYEQYF.

This sequence joins TRBV19 and TRBJ2-6; possible D gene TRBD1, 7 bases. V was cut by 3 bases and J by 0 bases, with 15 bases left in between. The length of the CDR3 is 18 residues. Germline assignment: CDR1 LNHDA and CDR2 SQIVND (reference sequence). The CDR3 bases are TGTGCCAGTAGTATTAGGTCAGGGGGGAGCTCTGGGGCCAACGTCCTGACTTTC. Translated: CASSIRSGGSSGANVLTF.